These 23 T cell receptor beta chains were sequenced from one sample in a study of vaccination and CD4 T cells after COVID-19. Treatment specified: roughly ten-day PBMC culture with coronavirus spike peptide pools or control peptides (ViraFEST assay). Cultured CD4+ T-cell DNA underwent Oncomine TCR Beta short-read sequencing. Using its own MiXCR run on the PCR reads, TCRdb lists one record per CDR3 protein. The table has over 15,000 distinct CDR3 sequences, 60% to 85% seen once; the top ten hold approximately 18%. These TCRs are of unknown antigen specificity. The input for sequencing was CD4+ T cells from blood, cultured in vitro, taken after SARS-CoV-2 vaccination. The receptors derive from a human donor who received a COVID-19 vaccine.

This rearrangement joins TRBV6-1 to TRBJ1-3; 7 nucleotides align to TRBD1. Germline values: CDR1 MNHNS, CDR2 SASEGT. CDR3 length: 17 residues. Trimming cost V 8 bases and J 0 bases; bases outside gene matches: 13. CDR3 in amino acids: CASAEGTRDSSGNTIYF. DNA of the CDR3: TGTGCCAGCGCAGAGGGGACCAGGGACAGCTCTGGAAACACCATATATTTT.

This clonotype was seen only a few times. The chain joins TRBV19 to TRBJ1-2; D may be TRBD1 (6 bases). This CDR3 spans 15 amino acids. Germline V gene data show CDR1 as LNHDA and CDR2 as SQIVND (reference sequence). Trimming took off 11 bases at V and 2 bases at J, with 21 bases between the two ends. The CDR3 spells CAAEGGDGPNYGYTF. The CDR3 DNA sequence: TGTGCCGCAGAGGGGGGGGACGGCCCGAACTATGGCTACACCTTC.

This clonotype is medium-sized (0.01 to 0.1%) in the sample. As DNA, the CDR3 is TGTGCCAGCAGCTCGGGACTGACTAATTCACCCCTCCACTTT. This gives the protein CASSSGLTNSPLHF. The rearrangement uses TRBV5-4 and TRBJ1-6; a possible D gene is TRBD1 (5 bases). The V and J ends lost 3 bases and 6 bases respectively, with 10 bases between them. CDR1 and CDR2 (germline): SGHNT, YYREEE (reference sequence). The CDR3 is 14 residues long.

V gene TRBV7-8 combines with J gene TRBJ1-6; possible D gene TRBD1, 6 bases. The CDR3 has 16 amino acids. Germline V gene data show CDR1 as SGHVS and CDR2 as FQNEAQ. Trimming cost V 5 bases and J 11 bases, with 22 bases left between them. The DNA of the CDR3 is TGTGCCAGCAGCCTCTCCTCCACAGGGAGTGGAGCACCCCTCCACTTT. This gives the protein CASSLSSTGSGAPLHF.

This clonotype was seen once. The rearrangement uses TRBV5-1 and TRBJ2-3; the match to TRBD1 covers 7 bases. Germline trimming cut 0 bases from V and 4 bases from J; bases unmatched to any gene: 5. This CDR3 region has 15 residues. Germline V CDR1 and CDR2: SGHRS, YFSETQ. CDR3 region: CASSLAGQGADTQYF. In DNA form, the CDR3 reads TGCGCCAGCAGCTTGGCCGGGCAGGGGGCAGATACGCAGTATTTT. Supplemented by reference TRBV5-1 and TRBJ2-3, the full variable domain reads KAGVTQTPRYLIKTRGQQVTLSCSPISGHRSVSWYQQTPGQGLQFLFEYFSETQRNKGNFPGRFSGRQFSNSRSEMNVSTLELGDSALYLCASSLAGQGADTQYFGPGTRLTVL.

This chain uses TRBV30 with TRBJ2-3; no firm D call. The CDR3 covers 13 residues. V dropped 2 bases and J dropped 3 bases, with 9 bases sitting between them. Looked up from germline, CDR1 is GTSNPN and CDR2 is SVGIG (reference sequence). CDR3 in amino acids: CAWSSGTTDTQYF. The CDR3 region has the DNA TGTGCCTGGAGTAGTGGCACTACAGATACGCAGTATTTT.

The chain uses TRBV30 and TRBJ1-6; D ambiguous. Trimming took 4 bases from V and 5 from J, leaving 9 bases between them. Germline CDR1 GTSNPN, CDR2 SVGIG (reference sequence). This CDR3 has 13 residues. The CDR3 coding sequence is TGTGCCTGGACGAAATCCCATAATTCACCCCTCCACTTT. Translated, it gives CAWTKSHNSPLHF.

The chain uses TRBV5-1 and TRBJ2-3; 10 bases map to TRBD1. The CDR3 length is 15 residues. J was trimmed by 5 bases and V by 0 bases; bases with no gene match: 3. Germline CDR1 SGHRS, CDR2 YFSETQ. The CDR3 sequence is CASSLGQGALDTQYF. The CDR3 nucleotides are TGCGCCAGCAGCTTGGGACAGGGGGCCCTAGATACGCAGTATTTT.

This clonotype was counted a few times. The rearrangement uses TRBV9 and TRBJ1-3; D unresolved. The germline V gene has CDR1 SGDLS and CDR2 YYNGEE. The germline V and J ends were trimmed by 6 bases and 4 bases, with 11 bases remaining between them. The CDR3 totals 13 residues. The CDR3 loop is CASNEAGGNTIYF. The CDR3, as DNA: TGTGCCAGCAACGAGGCTGGGGGAAACACCATATATTTT.

The count of this clonotype is one. The chain links TRBV12-3 or TRBV12-4 to TRBJ1-1; no clear D gene. The CDR3 is 14 amino acids. V shed 5 bases and J shed 0 bases, with 10 bases lying between them. CDR3 loop: CASSPQGMNTEAFF. In nucleotides, the CDR3 is TGTGCCAGCAGTCCTCAAGGGATGAACACTGAAGCTTTCTTT.

J is TRBJ1-2 and V is TRBV5-1; 7 bases map to TRBD1. Per the germline V gene, CDR1 is SGHRS and CDR2 is YFSETQ. V dropped 6 bases and J dropped 6; count of bases not matched to a gene: 8. The CDR3 consists of 13 residues. The CDR3 sequence: CASNLNRGDGYTF. Here the CDR3 DNA reads TGCGCCAGCAACCTGAACAGGGGTGATGGCTACACCTTC.

The J gene is TRBJ2-1, the V gene TRBV24-1; 7 positions agree with TRBD2. Germline trimming cut 5 bases from V and 3 bases from J; bases unmatched to any gene: 9. The CDR3 sequence is 16 residues long. Germline V gene lookup returns CDR1 KGHDR and CDR2 SFDVKD. The CDR3 here is CATSVAGQGGYNEQFF. The CDR3 bases are TGTGCCACCAGTGTAGCGGGTCAGGGAGGCTACAATGAGCAGTTCTTC.

V usage is TRBV2 and J usage is TRBJ2-5; D uncertain. The V and J ends lost 7 bases and 4 bases respectively, with 16 bases between them. The CDR3 contains 14 residues. The germline V gene encodes CDR1 SNHLY and CDR2 FYNNEI. Here the CDR3 reads CASTPDAPIETQYF. In DNA form, the CDR3 reads TGTGCCAGCACTCCGGACGCTCCGATAGAGACCCAGTACTTC.

The chain employs TRBV2 and TRBJ1-2; D is unclear. The CDR3 contains 15 residues. Trimming stripped 2 bases from V and 4 bases from J, with 14 bases between. Germline CDR1 reads SNHLY; CDR2 reads FYNNEI. The CDR3 DNA reads TGTGCCAGCAGTGAACGGAGGGCTCGAAGCTATGGCTACACCTTC. Its translation is CASSERRARSYGYTF.

The V gene is TRBV20-1, the J gene TRBJ1-1, with D hard to call. The CDR3 loop spans 11 amino acids. The V gene's germline CDR1 is DFQATT and CDR2 SNEGSKA (reference sequence). V shed 3 bases and J shed 5 bases, with 7 bases lying between them. The CDR3 reads CSASPGTEAFF. The DNA of the CDR3 is TGCAGTGCTAGCCCTGGGACTGAAGCTTTCTTT.

The chain combines TRBV19 with TRBJ1-5, with D tentatively TRBD1 (5 bases). Deletions cut 1 base from V and 4 bases from J, with 17 bases between. This CDR3 spans 17 amino acids. Germline values: CDR1 LNHDA, CDR2 SQIVND (reference sequence). The CDR3 bases are TGTGCCAGTAGTATAGGTACAGGTCTCATGGGAAATCAGCCCCAGCATTTT. Amino acids: CASSIGTGLMGNQPQHF. Combining the CDR3 with reference TRBV19 and TRBJ1-5 gives the whole variable domain DGGITQSPKYLFRKEGQNVTLSCEQNLNHDAMYWYRQDPGQGLRLIYYSQIVNDFQKGDIAEGYSVSREKKESFPLTVTSAQKNPTAFYLCASSIGTGLMGNQPQHFGDGTRLSIL.

This chain joins TRBV20-1 and TRBJ1-3; D is perhaps TRBD1 (5 bases). The CDR3 sequence is 13 residues long. Trimming shortened V by 6 bases and J by 4 bases, and 13 bases separated the two germline ends. Germline CDR1 is DFQATT and CDR2 is SNEGSKA (reference sequence). CDR3 residues: CSAGGVAGNTIYF. As DNA, the CDR3 is TGCAGTGCGGGGGGAGTAGCGGGAAACACCATATATTTT.

The chain couples TRBV2 to TRBJ2-1; the D gene is possibly TRBD2 (5 bases). This CDR3 has 13 amino acids. Germline CDR1 is SNHLY and CDR2 is FYNNEI. Between the trimmed V and J ends, which lost 6 bases and 6 bases, there was a span of 12 bases. CDR3 sequence (DNA): TGTGCCAGCAGCCCTTCCGCGGGCAATGAGCAGTTCTTC. This codes for CASSPSAGNEQFF.

The chain couples TRBV20-1 to TRBJ2-7; possibly TRBD2 for D (7 bases). This CDR3 comprises 16 residues. Germline V gene sequence: CDR1 DFQATT, CDR2 SNEGSKA (reference sequence). Trimming stripped 1 base from V and 7 bases from J, with 23 bases between. CDR3 loop: CSARGTRTRRGGEQYF. The CDR3 nucleotides are TGCAGTGCTAGAGGAACCCGGACACGAAGGGGGGGGGAGCAGTACTTC.

The chain uses TRBV30 and TRBJ2-3; D is unresolved. This CDR3 has 12 residues. V lost 2 bases, J lost 0 bases, and 3 bases lay in between. The germline gives CDR1 GTSNPN, CDR2 SVGIG (reference sequence). CDR3 sequence (DNA): TGTGCCTGGAGTCCCAGCACAGATACGCAGTATTTT. It encodes CAWSPSTDTQYF.

This chain links TRBV10-3 with TRBJ2-5, with 8 bases lining up with TRBD2. V dropped 2 bases and J dropped 5; count of bases not matched to a gene: 4. This CDR3 is 14 amino acids long. Germline V gene sequence: CDR1 ENHRY, CDR2 SYGVKD. The CDR3 spells CAISEGLAAETQYF. CDR3 DNA sequence: TGTGCCATCAGTGAGGGACTAGCAGCCGAGACCCAGTACTTC.

The chain links TRBV20-1 to TRBJ1-5; 11 positions agree with TRBD1. The V segment lost 3 bases and the J segment 0 bases; nucleotides outside the gene matches: 13. The CDR3 is 19 amino acids. The germline V gene encodes CDR1 DFQATT and CDR2 SNEGSKA (reference sequence). The CDR3 DNA is TGCAGTGCTAGTCCCGGGACAGGGGGTTCCCTCGATAGCAATCAGCCCCAGCATTTT. Translated: CSASPGTGGSLDSNQPQHF.

The V call is TRBV20-1, the J call TRBJ2-3; D not resolved. V gave up 3 bases and J gave up 1 base, with 8 bases separating them. The CDR3 extends over 13 amino acids. Germline V lookup: CDR1 DFQATT, CDR2 SNEGSKA (reference sequence). This chain's CDR3 is CSASFLGTDTQYF. In DNA form, the CDR3 reads TGCAGTGCTAGTTTTTTGGGCACAGATACGCAGTATTTT.